The 9 T cell receptor beta chains below come from one sample, sequenced in a study of early T cells in non-severe SARS-CoV-2 infection. One entry per CDR3 protein, called by TCRdb with MiXCR from the 5' RACE reads. This table holds roughly 80,000 distinct CDR3 sequences, roughly a sixth found once. The specimen sequenced was whole blood. The origin of the receptors is an adult who was a healthcare worker with PCR-confirmed SARS-CoV-2 infection or an uninfected control (not recorded which).

This chain links TRBV7-2 with TRBJ2-2, with 9 positions matching TRBD1. This CDR3 spans 17 amino acids. V lost 2 bases to trimming and J lost 6 bases; unmatched junction nucleotides: 10. Germline V CDR1 and CDR2: SGHTA, FQGNSA. CDR3 bases: TGTGCCAGCAGCTTACGAGGGACAGGGTTGATATCCGGGGAGCTGTTTTTT. This encodes CASSLRGTGLISGELFF.

The chain has TRBV6-6 and TRBJ2-3, with D tentatively TRBD2 (5 bases). The CDR3 consists of 16 residues. Trimming took off 2 bases at V and 3 bases at J, with 15 bases between the two ends. Germline V gene lookup returns CDR1 MNHNY and CDR2 SVGAGI (reference sequence). For the CDR3, the DNA is TGTGCCAGCAGTTACGACGGACTGACTCGAACAGATACGCAGTATTTT. It specifies CASSYDGLTRTDTQYF.

There are many counts of this clonotype. The chain carries TRBV19 and TRBJ2-5; 8 positions agree with TRBD2. Germline V CDR1 and CDR2: LNHDA, SQIVND (reference sequence). With V trimmed by 5 bases and J by 5 bases, 13 bases remained unmatched. The CDR3 totals 16 residues. CDR3 DNA: TGTGCCAGTAGTCCGGGCGGGAGGCTTTCGGGTGAGACCCAGTACTTC. Its translation: CASSPGGRLSGETQYF.

The rearrangement joins TRBV7-3 to TRBJ2-1; TRBD2 matches at 12 bases. V lost 4 bases, J lost 9 bases, and 7 bases stayed unmatched. The CDR3 covers 15 residues. Germline V gives CDR1 SGHTA, CDR2 FQGTGA. CDR3 in DNA: TGTGCCAGCAGCTCCAGACTAGCGGGAGTCGGTGAGCAGTTCTTC. Its translation: CASSSRLAGVGEQFF.

This clonotype was detected only a few times. The V gene is TRBV7-9, the J gene TRBJ2-7, with 11 bases matching TRBD1. The CDR3 covers 14 residues. CDR1 and CDR2 (germline): SEHNR, FQNEAQ (reference sequence). The J segment lost 3 bases and the V segment lost 5 bases, leaving 3 bases of the junction unmatched. The CDR3 reads CASSRDRGDYEQYF. DNA for the CDR3: TGTGCCAGCAGCCGGGACAGGGGGGACTACGAGCAGTACTTC.

This clonotype was seen a few times. This chain connects TRBV9 to TRBJ2-2; D is possibly TRBD1 or TRBD2 (5 bases each). The CDR3 is 14 amino acids. The germline gives CDR1 SGDLS, CDR2 YYNGEE. Trimming stripped 4 bases from V and 3 bases from J, with 10 bases between. The CDR3 reads CASSSEGYTGELFF. The CDR3, as DNA: TGTGCCAGCAGCTCAGAGGGGTACACCGGGGAGCTGTTTTTT.

In its sample, this clonotype was seen a few times. CDR3 residues: CASSQDRGSNQPQHF. In DNA form, the CDR3 reads TGCGCCAGCAGCCAAGACAGGGGGAGCAATCAGCCCCAGCATTTT. The chain has TRBV4-1 and TRBJ1-5; 7 positions agree with TRBD1. The CDR3 runs 15 residues. Looked up from germline, CDR1 is MGHRA and CDR2 is YSYEKL. V dropped 0 bases and J dropped 1; count of bases not matched to a gene: 0.

The V gene is TRBV7-9, the J gene TRBJ2-5, with D maybe TRBD2 (6 bases). Looked up from germline, CDR1 is SEHNR and CDR2 is FQNEAQ (reference sequence). V was cut by 3 bases and J by 1 base, with 9 bases left in between. This CDR3 is built from 14 residues. The CDR3 region has the DNA TGTGCCAGCAGCTTTTTGGGGGGCCAAGAGACCCAGTACTTC. Translation: CASSFLGGQETQYF.

This clonotype was found a few times. The chain uses TRBV3-1 and TRBJ2-7; possible D gene TRBD2, 6 bases. CDR1 is LGHDT and CDR2 is YNNKEL in the germline V gene (reference sequence). Trimming left V 1 base short and J 4 bases short, with 11 bases between. This CDR3 comprises 14 residues. CDR3 sequence: CASSQVGGMYEQYF. In DNA form, the CDR3 reads TGTGCCAGCAGCCAAGTAGGCGGGATGTACGAGCAGTACTTC.